This entry is about one T cell receptor (beta chain). The clone's antigen remains unknown. Base qualities are not recorded, but no much larger clone differs from it by a single base. V and J are trimmed by 8 bases and 2 bases, and the gene matches miss 6 bases of the junction. The CDR3, cysteine through phenylalanine, is 14 amino acids long. Only the CDR3 DNA is retained, 42 bases long and in frame from the first base. The germline V gene provides CDR1 SNHLY and CDR2 FYNNEI. The cohort consisted of approximately 690 healthy bone marrow donors. All cohort members were sampled while nominally healthy, although unrecorded immune exposures were likely present. The donor tested CMV seropositive and was one of the 289 seropositive cohort members. A peripheral blood sample was provided by each donor, and peripheral blood mononuclear cells were used for TCR beta sequencing. Genomic DNA was extracted from the blood cell samples with the Qiagen DNeasy Blood Extraction Kit.

This specimen belongs to a study of cytomegalovirus exposure and HLA in healthy donors (dated by TCRdb to about 2017). With regard to the full study: According to an earlier analysis of a few hundred of the donors, about 190 million T cells yielded some 110 million unique TCR beta sequences and less than 300 Gb of sequence data. All discovery cohort repertoires had been generated using a single sequencing platform. The study used immunosequencing to profile the T cell repertoires of more than 650 subjects and linked those repertoires to cytomegalovirus serostatus. An earlier analysis of some 500 of the donors applied high-throughput TCR beta sequencing to assess whether each TCR beta V gene segment acted as functional or pseudogenic. Genome-wide SNP genotypes for about three fifths of the 666 donors were used in a later genetic analysis, which treated that subset as a discovery cohort. The study combined high-throughput TCR immunosequencing, statistical association of individual TCRs with disease status, and machine learning to predict cytomegalovirus infection status. The study was designed to test whether signatures of past pathogen exposure could be identified by cataloging public T cell receptors. Besides the first cohort of some 670 subjects, a separate validation cohort made up of 120 different subjects was used. Of the approximately 400 genotyped donors, around 81% fell in the genetic ancestry cluster associated with self-reported Caucasian donors. Roughly five DR-DQ haplotypes were handled as single units for association and clustering because linkage in the cohort was strong. Class I and class II HLA loci were covered by the typing at four-digit resolution. In a later analysis, previously published TCR beta repertoires from more than 500 donors were re-analyzed and high-resolution HLA genotyping was added so that TCR occurrence patterns could be studied. An early release covering about 600 HLA-typed donors comprised about 300 gigabases of sequencing data and around 80 million unique TCR sequences. Alongside the repertoire data, information on donor age, sex, ethnicity and CMV serostatus was compiled. Rather than using new phenotypic data, the later analysis identified candidate immune exposures from TCR beta sequences and from how often those sequences occurred across donors. Across some 400 genotyped donors of the cohort, an average of about 220,000 unique TCR beta nucleotide sequences per donor were sequenced, and roughly 20% of those sequences were non-productive. The number of donors typed differed by locus, with roughly 629-640 for A, B, C, DRB1 and DQB1, roughly 520 for DQA1, about 610 for DPA1, and some 440 for DPB1.

Summary of the overall study and its limitations: According to a later analysis, TCR association rates differed among HLA loci, with DRB1 alleles showing the most associated TCRs and HLA-C alleles showing the fewest. A later analysis found that HLA-associated TCR beta chains were more clonally expanded and had lower generation probabilities than equally common non-associated chains. In vitro tests confirmed that a few of the cytomegalovirus-associated TCR beta chains recognize cytomegalovirus antigens. Presence/absence analyses assumed roughly uniform sequencing depth across donors, an assumption that may not hold. A cluster of highly shared sequence variants was judged likely to be a technical artifact of the sequencing pipeline. Some IMGT-functional V segments, including TRBV6-2 and TRBV6-3, could not be told apart with the 87-base-pair reads, so those segments were excluded. A later genetic analysis reported fewer N-insertions in productive TCRs among donors in an Asian-associated ancestry cluster than the roughly 690-donor mean. Correlated functional status among segregating V segments might reflect linkage disequilibrium, but an unknown experimental factor could not be ruled out. Cytomegalovirus status was reported to be diagnosed by the classifier with high specificity and sensitivity in both the original and validation cohorts. Because counts were too low, roughly 18 rarely observed V segments, including chromosome 9 orphons, were left out of the earlier analysis of a few hundred of the donors. This cohort had only TCR beta chains sequenced, and the lack of alpha or paired-chain data limited which features could be detected. In a later analysis, 16,951 TCR beta sequences were associated with specific HLA alleles at a false discovery rate of 0.05. Most CMV-associated TCR beta chains appeared to be HLA-restricted in a later analysis, and the HLA associations seemed to be driven largely by CMV exposure. Immune exposure information for the cohort was limited to CMV serostatus. According to the authors, the approach could potentially be generalized to other disease states and immunological phenotypes. In an earlier analysis of approximately 600 of the donors, most TCR beta V segments were observed in productive rearrangements about 87% or about 30% of the time, broadly matching IMGT annotations. Assigning TCR associations to individual alleles was difficult when HLA alleles, especially DR and DQ, strongly co-occurred. Several of the top co-occurrence clusters appeared to be linked to parvovirus B19, influenza, CMV and Epstein-Barr virus, according to a later analysis. While some public TCRs were present in many individuals, most TCR sequences turned up only very rarely across donors. A further reported finding was that TCR beta sequences accurately predicted the HLA-A and HLA-B alleles for most subjects in the first cohort. Because some donors lacked HLA typing at each locus, the association tests relied only on the typed subset. The study listed 164 TCR beta chains as associated with cytomegalovirus. A later genetic analysis associated a missense DCLRE1C variant with V-gene and J-gene trimming of TCR beta chains, and an independent cohort replicated the association.

The method was the immunoSEQ multiplex PCR assay. The multiplex PCR relied on a mix of 60 forward primers for TCR Vbeta segments and 13 reverse primers for TCR Jbeta segments. The CDR3 region of rearranged TCR beta genes was amplified from genomic DNA with a multiplex PCR assay. The amplified TCR beta libraries were sequenced on the Illumina HiSeq System as 87-base-pair reads. Per the source publication's procedure: In a later analysis, tens of millions of unique TCR beta chains were counted across the 500 to 700 repertoires, and roughly 11 million of these chains were shared by at least two donors. Raw reads were error-corrected and collapsed into unique sequences by a nearest-neighbor algorithm in which closely related sequences were merged to remove PCR and sequencing errors. CDR3 sequences were aligned to IMGT reference sequences to assign V, D and J gene segments. For a sequence to be retained, at least a six-nucleotide match to both a V gene segment and a J gene segment was required. A rearrangement was called productive if the CDR3 had no stop codons and remained in frame with V and J, and every other rearrangement was called non-productive. Following IMGT convention, CDR3 was defined as the stretch from the second conserved V-encoded cysteine up to the conserved J-encoded phenylalanine. In an earlier analysis of approximately 590 of the donors, sequences lacking an unambiguous match to a single V gene segment were excluded. An earlier analysis of several hundred of the donors classified V segments as functional when productive rearrangements were above 56.7% and as segregating when the standard deviation between donors was above 5%. To diagnose cytomegalovirus status from the catalog of TCR beta chain sequences, a statistical classification framework was built. In a later analysis, V and J genes were assigned by comparing TCR nucleotide sequences against IMGT/GENE-DB human TR gene sequences. The TCRdist pipeline was used in a later analysis to assign CDR3 sequences and most-parsimonious VDJ recombination scenarios. In a later analysis, every TCR beta chain was defined by the combination of its CDR3 amino acid sequence and its V-gene family, and reads without a unique V-gene family were dropped. In a later analysis, fewer than 650 highly shared, low-generation-probability nucleotide sequences were removed to address suspected cross-contamination and a sequencing artifact. For each public chain, a later analysis derived a clonal expansion index from normalized ranks of inferred template counts within each repertoire. In a later analysis, generation probabilities were computed with a VDJ recombination model fitted to out-of-frame rearrangements, and the resulting probabilities were checked against IGoR. Hypergeometric tests were used in a later analysis to score TCR-TCR, TCR-HLA and TCR-CMV co-occurrence, with a repertoire-size bias correction applied to the TCR pairs. False discovery rates were estimated in a later analysis by permuting HLA or CMV assignments 20 times. A later analysis grouped co-occurring TCRs with DBSCAN, adding TCRdist sequence similarity when clustering within HLA-allele-positive subsets. Repertoires with fewer than 30,000 or more than 120,000 public chains, plus five repertoires with anomalous nucleotide sharing, were excluded from co-occurrence clustering. TCRdb provides this immuneACCESS table in a form limited to in-frame rearrangements. Some clones are lacking; in checked studies, under half of them reflect an unresolved V gene, and why the rest are absent is not known. Clone size and V and J calls were adopted from that table, with D and trimming inferred from the DNA. Counted in this sample were under 90,000 clones; approximately 70% of them appeared once. The ten largest clones capture more than 9.5% of the sample.

Rearrangement joined TRBV2 to TRBJ1-2, and TRBD1 aligns with 9 junction nucleotides. The sequence was obtained from a woman aged 45-65 years in good health and CMV-seropositive. The sample consisted of PBMCs. Here is the DNA: TGTGCCAGCTTTGGGACAGGGAGGAACTATGGCTACACCTTC. Translated, it reads CASFGTGRNYGYTF.